This passage covers 14 T cell receptor beta chains from one sample sequenced in a study of spatial heterogeneity in lung cancer. TCRdb re-analysed the 5' RACE reads in MiXCR, keeping a single row per CDR3 protein. The repertoire has about 29,000 distinct CDR3 sequences, over 9.5% of them found once; the top ten carry roughly 29%. Specified time point: blood at routine non-recurrence follow-up after resection. The material sequenced was PBMCs, taken at follow-up. The receptors were gathered from a female donor with early-stage non-small cell lung cancer.

At least ten counts were recorded for this clonotype. The chain recombines TRBV30 with TRBJ2-1; the D is unclear. Trimming removed 6 bases from V and 3 bases from J, with 12 bases in between. The V gene's germline CDR1 is GTSNPN and CDR2 SVGIG (reference sequence). This CDR3 is built from 13 residues. CDR3 DNA sequence: TGTGCCTGTTCGGACGAGCTCTACAATGAGCAGTTCTTC. This sequence encodes CACSDELYNEQFF.

The J gene is TRBJ1-2, the V gene TRBV6-5; 7 nucleotides match TRBD1. The CDR3 totals 16 residues. Germline assignment: CDR1 MNHEY and CDR2 SVGAGI. Trimming cost V 6 bases and J 1 base; bases outside gene matches: 11. CDR3 bases: TGTGCCAGCAGCCGGGACAGCTCCCCTAGTAACTATGGCTACACCTTC. Protein: CASSRDSSPSNYGYTF.

This clonotype was observed at least ten times. The genes are TRBV7-2 and TRBJ2-3, with no clear D. Germline loops: CDR1 SGHTA, CDR2 FQGNSA. V lost 5 bases to trimming and J lost 2 bases, with 14 bases between them. This CDR3 is built from 15 residues. The CDR3: CASSDRVLLTDTQYF. The CDR3 DNA follows: TGTGCCAGCAGCGACCGGGTCTTACTCACAGATACGCAGTATTTT.

This clonotype came up a few times. This chain joins TRBV9 and TRBJ2-3, with 7 bases identical to TRBD2. Germline CDR1 reads SGDLS; CDR2 reads YYNGEE. The CDR3 has 15 amino acids. J gave up 0 bases and V 1 base, and 2 bases lay outside the gene matches. CDR3 region: CASSVPSGSTDTQYF. The CDR3, as DNA: TGTGCCAGCAGCGTACCTAGCGGAAGCACAGATACGCAGTATTTT.

This clonotype came up many times. The chain is built from TRBV7-2 and TRBJ1-1; TRBD1 is a possible D gene (5 bases). Germline CDR1 and CDR2: SGHTA and FQGNSA. The CDR3 totals 19 residues. V was pared by 0 bases and J by 0 bases, with 20 bases between. The chain's CDR3 is CASSLAKGAAIAVNTEAFF. The CDR3, as DNA: TGTGCCAGCAGCTTAGCTAAAGGGGCCGCAATCGCTGTGAACACTGAAGCTTTCTTT.

Ten or more counts support this clonotype. The chain is built from TRBV28 and TRBJ1-6; the match to TRBD1 covers 8 bases. Trimming removed 5 bases from V and 6 bases from J; junction bases left unmatched: 6. The CDR3 has 15 amino acids. Germline V CDR1 and CDR2: MDHEN, SYDVKM. CDR3 bases: TGTGCCAGCAGTGGGGGGACAGGAGTTAATTCACCCCTCCACTTT. As protein: CASSGGTGVNSPLHF. Supplemented by reference TRBV28 and TRBJ1-6, the full variable domain reads DVKVTQSSRYLVKRTGEKVFLECVQDMDHENMFWYRQDPGLGLRLIYFSYDVKMKEKGDIPEGYSVSREKKERFSLILESASTNQTSMYLCASSGGTGVNSPLHFGNGTRLTVT.

This clonotype was seen many times. This chain connects TRBV20-1 to TRBJ2-7; D is possibly TRBD1 (6 bases). Germline V gene lookup returns CDR1 DFQATT and CDR2 SNEGSKA (reference sequence). The CDR3 has 13 amino acids. The CDR3 region is CSLQGRSSYEQYF. The CDR3 coding sequence is TGCAGCCTACAGGGACGATCTTCCTACGAGCAGTACTTC.

The chain combines TRBV28 with TRBJ1-5; D is ambiguous. CDR3 length: 12 residues. Germline CDR1 reads MDHEN; CDR2 reads SYDVKM. Between the trimmed V and J ends, which lost 5 bases and 2 bases, there was a span of 4 bases. Written as DNA, the CDR3 is TGTGCCAGCAGTCAAGGCAATCAGCCCCAGCATTTT. Residues: CASSQGNQPQHF.

This clonotype was detected ten times or more. This rearrangement joins TRBV27 to TRBJ2-7; 7 positions agree with TRBD2. This CDR3 region has 15 residues. The germline V gene encodes CDR1 MNHEY and CDR2 SMNVEV (reference sequence). Unmatched junction bases numbered 4, after V lost 2 bases and J lost 0 bases. The CDR3 loop is CASSLIGGSSYEQYF. CDR3 in DNA: TGTGCCAGCAGTTTAATTGGCGGGAGCTCCTACGAGCAGTACTTC.

The sample holds many counts of this clonotype. This rearrangement joins TRBV29-1 to TRBJ2-5; no reliable D call. Germline V CDR1 and CDR2: SQVTM, ANQGSEA. This CDR3 is 9 amino acids long. Trimming took 4 bases from V and 4 from J, leaving 1 base between them. The chain's CDR3 is CSVAETQYF. As DNA, the CDR3 is TGCAGCGTTGCAGAGACCCAGTACTTC.

This clonotype was recorded many times. V is TRBV6-6 and J is TRBJ2-3, with D possibly TRBD1 on 6 matching bases. Trimming pared 0 bases from V and 6 bases from J, leaving 10 bases between. Germline CDR1 is MNHNY and CDR2 is SVGAGI (reference sequence). CDR3 size: 14 residues. The CDR3 here is CASSYSNRVDTQYF. The CDR3 region has the DNA TGTGCCAGCAGTTACTCGAACAGGGTCGATACGCAGTATTTT.

The rearrangement joins TRBV5-6 to TRBJ2-3; no reliable D call. This CDR3 comprises 14 residues. CDR1 SGHDT and CDR2 YYEEEE come from the germline V gene. Trimming removed 0 bases from V and 9 bases from J, with 14 bases in between. The CDR3 sequence is CASSLDPAEHTQYF. CDR3 coding DNA: TGTGCCAGCAGCTTGGATCCGGCAGAACACACGCAGTATTTT.

The V call is TRBV20-1, the J call TRBJ2-1; 8 nucleotides align to TRBD2. Germline V gives CDR1 DFQATT, CDR2 SNEGSKA (reference sequence). V gave up 1 base and J gave up 4 bases; unmatched junction bases: 3. This CDR3 has 14 residues. The CDR3 DNA reads as TGCAGTGCTAGAGCGGGGGGGCGGTACAATGAGCAGTTCTTC. Amino acid sequence: CSARAGGRYNEQFF.

At least ten counts were recorded for this clonotype. The chain uses TRBV28 and TRBJ2-7; D may be TRBD1 (5 bases). Germline V CDR1 and CDR2: MDHEN, SYDVKM. The ends were cut back, 7 bases at V and 2 bases at J, with 15 bases in the middle. This CDR3 contains 14 residues. Written as DNA, the CDR3 is TGTGCCAGCACTAAAACAGGACCTACCTACGAGCAGTACTTC. This translates into CASTKTGPTYEQYF.